This T cell receptor (beta chain) was identified in a study of shared clonotypes between healthy human individuals. This clone has more than one count but fewer than ten. Its antigen is as yet unknown. Healthy and HIV-negative, the adult donors had no recent acute infections or vaccinations. Only Caucasian adults living in Nashville, Tennessee served as donors. Using immunoSEQ multiplex PCR, the repertoire was profiled, and TCRdb retains in-frame clones only, with some absent. Altogether approximately 2.5 million clones are present, approximately 94% being singletons, with the ten largest covering 0.13% to 0.15%. V was cut by 2 bases and J by 7 bases, with 9 bases left in between. The germline V gene has CDR1 ENHRY and CDR2 SYGVKD. CDR3 size: 14 residues. Regarding the study as a whole: Rarefaction showed sorted-subset sequencing was incomplete despite large depth.

The sequence was obtained from a young man in good health. The V gene is TRBV10-3, the J gene TRBJ1-6; D may be TRBD1 (6 bases). Sequenced sample: naive CD4+ T cells sorted from blood. Subset here: CD45RA+ positively selected. The DNA for the CDR3 is TGTGCCATCAGTGAGGGACAGCCGAATTCACCCCTCCACTTT. Protein: CAISEGQPNSPLHF.